This T cell receptor (beta chain) is drawn from a study of Graves' ophthalmopathy and Graves' hyperthyroidism. The study amplified TCR beta CDR3 regions using RNA transcripts. RT-PCR was first run with HTBI primers, then multiplex PCR in a second round. From the multiplex PCR reads, TCRdb called clonotypes with MiXCR, one entry per CDR3 protein. Here the sample spans about 380,000 distinct CDR3 sequences, approximately 15% being singletons. Diagnosis used clinical symptoms, serum thyroxine, TRAb, thyroid ultrasound and orbital computed tomography. This clonotype was recorded many times. The antigen is not known. Notes on the study in general: A majority of expanded thyroid clonotypes exceeding 0.001 frequency were likewise present in blood.

The CDR3 extends over 17 amino acids. The V gene lost 2 bases and the J gene lost 7 bases, with 24 bases spanning the gap. The germline V gene has CDR1 SGHRS and CDR2 YFSETQ. The chain combines TRBV5-1 with TRBJ2-5; D call uncertain. This receptor was obtained from a woman aged 18 to 35 with stable Graves' hyperthyroidism. Sequencing was carried out using peripheral blood. In nucleotides, the CDR3 is TGCGCCAGCAGCTTAACGGGCCCTCCTCAAGTTGCAGGGACCCAGTACTTC. As protein: CASSLTGPPQVAGTQYF.